This TCR beta chain derives from a study of vaccination and CD4 T cells after COVID-19. With the Oncomine TCR Beta short-read assay, DNA from cultured CD4+ T cells was sequenced. Each CDR3 protein gets one entry after TCRdb re-called the PCR reads with MiXCR. Seen here are 12,000 or so distinct CDR3 sequences, more than 20% observed once, and the top ten hold 9% to 15%. This clonotype was recorded a few times. The antigen remains unidentified. Treatment denoted: roughly 11-day PBMC culture with coronavirus spike peptide pools or control peptides (ViraFEST assay). TCRs were sequenced by ViraFEST after antigen-specific T cells had been expanded with peptide pools. Germline CDR1 is MNHEY and CDR2 is SVGEGT. Trimming removed 2 bases from V and 4 bases from J, with 5 bases in between. CDR3 size: 12 residues.

The clonotype originates from a human donor who had recovered from COVID-19. This chain uses TRBV6-2 or TRBV6-3 with TRBJ1-2, with D unresolved. The specimen comprised CD4+ T cells from blood, cultured in vitro, sampled after SARS-CoV-2 vaccination. As DNA, the CDR3 is TGTGCCAGCAGTTACATGAGCTATGGCTACACCTTC. Translating gives CASSYMSYGYTF.